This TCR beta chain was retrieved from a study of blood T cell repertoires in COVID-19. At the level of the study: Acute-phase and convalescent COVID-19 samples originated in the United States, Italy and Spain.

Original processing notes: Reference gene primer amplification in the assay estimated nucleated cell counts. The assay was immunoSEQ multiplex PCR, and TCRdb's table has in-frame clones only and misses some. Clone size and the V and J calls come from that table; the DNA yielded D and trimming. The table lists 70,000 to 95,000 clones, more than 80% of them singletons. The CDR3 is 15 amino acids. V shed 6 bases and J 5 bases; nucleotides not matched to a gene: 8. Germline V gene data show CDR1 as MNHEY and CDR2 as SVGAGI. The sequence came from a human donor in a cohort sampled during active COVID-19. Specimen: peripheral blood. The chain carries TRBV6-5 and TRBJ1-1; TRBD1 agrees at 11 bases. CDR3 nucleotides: TGTGCCAGCAGCTGGGACAGGGGGTTGGATACTGAAGCTTTCTTT. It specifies CASSWDRGLDTEAFF.